These 12 T cell receptor beta chains originate from one sample sequenced in a study of blood T cell repertoires in COVID-19 (dated by TCRdb to 2020 to 2022). The library was generated by the immunoSEQ multiplex PCR assay. Not all clones reach the TCRdb copy of this immuneACCESS table, which keeps in-frame sequences only. Checked studies attribute under half of the gap to unresolved V genes and leave the rest unexplained. The sample table records under 100,000 clones; 80% to 95% of these occur just once. Of the sample, nearly 6.5% falls within the top ten clones. Sequencing input: peripheral blood. The origin of the receptors is a woman aged 55-69 years with active COVID-19.

The rearrangement joins TRBV7-9 to TRBJ2-2; TRBD1 is a possible D gene (6 bases). The CDR3 covers 15 residues. Per the germline V gene, CDR1 is SEHNR and CDR2 is FQNEAQ (reference sequence). Trimming took 5 bases from V and 4 from J, leaving 14 bases between them. CDR3 nucleotide sequence: TGTGCCAGCAGCGCATCAGGGGTGACCACCGGGGAGCTGTTTTTT. Protein: CASSASGVTTGELFF.

The V and J genes are TRBV27 and TRBJ2-1; 8 bases fit TRBD2. Losses at the gene ends were 0 bases for V and 7 bases for J; bases not matched to a gene: 11. Germline loops: CDR1 MNHEY, CDR2 SMNVEV (reference sequence). The CDR3 has 17 amino acids. The CDR3 region has the DNA TGTGCCAGCAGTTTATCGTCCGGGACTAGAAGGTTAAATGAGCAGTTCTTC. This gives the protein CASSLSSGTRRLNEQFF.

The CDR3 spells CASSLGGLAGFSAYNEQFF. For the CDR3, the DNA is TGTGCCAGCAGCTTAGGAGGCCTAGCGGGTTTCTCGGCCTACAATGAGCAGTTCTTC. J is TRBJ2-1 and V is TRBV7-2; 8 nucleotides align to TRBD2. Trimming at V came to 1 base and at J to 2 bases, leaving 13 bases not matched to a gene. The CDR3 has 19 amino acids. The germline gives CDR1 SGHTA, CDR2 FQGNSA.

The chain couples TRBV19 to TRBJ2-3; 9 positions match TRBD1. Germline-derived CDR1 and CDR2 are LNHDA and SQIVND (reference sequence). The V gene end was trimmed by 7 bases and the J gene end by 7 bases; junction bases not matched to a gene: 15. The CDR3 spans 16 residues. DNA of the CDR3: TGTGCCAGTACCGCCGGGACAGGGACCCCACAAAATACGCAGTATTTT. It codes for CASTAGTGTPQNTQYF.

The chain couples TRBV19 to TRBJ2-1; 7 bases map to TRBD2. This CDR3 is 13 amino acids long. Germline loops: CDR1 LNHDA, CDR2 SQIVND (reference sequence). V gave up 9 bases and J gave up 8 bases; unmatched junction bases: 10. CDR3 loop: CASRDYPKDEQFF. The CDR3 DNA reads TGTGCCAGCCGGGACTACCCAAAGGATGAGCAGTTCTTC.

The rearrangement links TRBV28 to TRBJ1-2, with 8 bases lining up with TRBD1. In germline, CDR1 is MDHEN, CDR2 SYDVKM. The CDR3 covers 15 residues. Trimming took 5 bases from V and 3 from J; bases not matched to a gene: 8. The CDR3 region is CASSSQGALDYGYTF. The CDR3 DNA is TGTGCCAGCAGTAGCCAGGGGGCGCTTGACTATGGCTACACCTTC.

The chain employs TRBV5-6 and TRBJ2-6, with 7 nucleotides matching TRBD1. The CDR3 is 16 amino acids. Trimming removed 4 bases from V and 3 bases from J; junction bases left unmatched: 7. In germline, CDR1 is SGHDT, CDR2 YYEEEE. The CDR3 loop is CASSVRTGVGANVLTF. The CDR3 region has the DNA TGTGCCAGCAGCGTACGTACAGGGGTTGGGGCCAACGTCCTGACTTTC.

The chain uses TRBV5-1 and TRBJ1-2; 7 bases fit TRBD1. The CDR3 has 18 residues. The trim removed 4 bases at V and 7 bases at J, leaving 22 bases unmatched. Germline CDR1 reads SGHRS; CDR2 reads YFSETQ. The CDR3 here is CASSTYGTDRVHQGGYTF. CDR3 coding DNA: TGCGCCAGCAGCACCTATGGGACTGACAGGGTGCATCAAGGTGGCTACACCTTC.

The V gene is TRBV27, the J gene TRBJ1-6, with 9 bases lining up with TRBD1. V shed 5 bases, J shed 7 bases, and the junction held 6 bases outside the gene matches. Germline assignment: CDR1 MNHEY and CDR2 SMNVEV (reference sequence). CDR3 length: 15 residues. The chain's CDR3 is CASSTPGTGNSPLHF. The CDR3 DNA reads as TGTGCCAGCAGTACACCCGGGACAGGGAATTCACCCCTCCACTTT.

The chain is built from TRBV28 and TRBJ1-3, with D possibly matching TRBD1 (5 bases). V was trimmed by 7 bases and J by 0 bases, leaving 22 bases between them. Looked up from germline, CDR1 is MDHEN and CDR2 is SYDVKM. The CDR3 covers 18 residues. As DNA, the CDR3 is TGTGCCAGCACGTACAGGAAACGTATGGGCCCCTCTGGAAACACCATATATTTT. Translation: CASTYRKRMGPSGNTIYF. The full variable domain, its missing parts supplied by reference TRBV28 and TRBJ1-3, is DVKVTQSSRYLVKRTGEKVFLECVQDMDHENMFWYRQDPGLGLRLIYFSYDVKMKEKGDIPEGYSVSREKKERFSLILESASTNQTSMYLCASTYRKRMGPSGNTIYFGEGSWLTVV.

In DNA form, the CDR3 reads TGTGCCAGCAGCCAAGGGTTTCGACTAGCGGGACCAACCGGGGAGCTGTTTTTT. It is translated as CASSQGFRLAGPTGELFF. V and J are TRBV14 and TRBJ2-2; TRBD2 agrees at 11 bases. Per germline, CDR1 SGHDN and CDR2 FVKESK. CDR3 length equals 18 residues. V was pared by 1 base and J by 5 bases, with 9 bases of the junction left unmatched.

This sequence joins TRBV12-3 or TRBV12-4 and TRBJ2-7; D may be TRBD1 (5 bases). The CDR3 spans 12 residues. Trimming stripped 6 bases from V and 1 base from J, with 7 bases between. CDR3 loop: CASRTVSYEQYF. In DNA form, the CDR3 reads TGTGCCAGCAGGACAGTTTCCTACGAGCAGTACTTC.